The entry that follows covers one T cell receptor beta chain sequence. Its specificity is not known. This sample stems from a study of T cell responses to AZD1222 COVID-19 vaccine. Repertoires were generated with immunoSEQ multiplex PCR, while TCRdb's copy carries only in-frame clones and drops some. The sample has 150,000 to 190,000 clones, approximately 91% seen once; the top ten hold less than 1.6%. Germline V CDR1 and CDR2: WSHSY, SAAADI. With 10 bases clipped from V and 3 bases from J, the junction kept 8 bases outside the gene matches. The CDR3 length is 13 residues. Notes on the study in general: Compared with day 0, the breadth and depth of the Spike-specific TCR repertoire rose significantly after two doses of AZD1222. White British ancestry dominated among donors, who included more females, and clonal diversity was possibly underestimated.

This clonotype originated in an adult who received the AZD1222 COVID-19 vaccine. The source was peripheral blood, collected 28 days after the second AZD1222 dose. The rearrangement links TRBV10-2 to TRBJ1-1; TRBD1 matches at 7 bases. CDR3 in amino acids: CAIRDSSYTEAFF. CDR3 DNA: TGCGCCATCAGGGACAGTTCTTACACTGAAGCTTTCTTT.